The entry below gives a single TCR beta chain sequence along with its context. The source of the sample is a study of shared clonotypes between healthy human individuals. This CDR3 comprises 14 residues. CDR1 is MDHEN and CDR2 is SYDVKM in the germline V gene. V lost 3 bases, J lost 7 bases, and 16 bases lay in between. The method was immunoSEQ multiplex PCR; TCRdb's version includes in-frame clones alone and lacks a portion of them. Of 1.6 million or so clones in the sample, 95% to 97% are singletons; the top ten hold approximately 1.1%. This clonotype was obtained from a man younger than 40 in good health. The chain carries TRBV28 and TRBJ2-7; the D gene is possibly TRBD2 (5 bases). What was sequenced was naive CD4+ T cells sorted from blood. The subset here: CD45RA+ positively selected. CDR3 sequence: CASSLLGPRGEQYF. The DNA of the CDR3 is TGTGCCAGCAGTTTGCTAGGGCCCCGCGGGGAGCAGTACTTC.